This T cell receptor beta chain was recovered during a study of vaccination and CD4 T cells after COVID-19. Cultured CD4+ T-cell DNA underwent Oncomine TCR Beta short-read sequencing. Cultured CD4+ T cells yielded the extracted genomic DNA. TCRdb re-called the PCR reads through MiXCR, storing one row per CDR3 protein. The sample lists under 25,000 distinct CDR3 sequences, under 60% occurring once. Treatment denoted: approximately nine-day PBMC culture with coronavirus spike peptide pools or control peptides (ViraFEST assay). In the ViraFEST assay, peptide-pool expansion preceded TCR sequencing of expanded clonotypes. Every positive PCR date fell between March and December 2020, earlier than the US Alpha, Beta and Delta variants. The culture of roughly 2 million PBMCs per well included around 10 IU/ml IL-2 and 9.5 to 10 ug/ml peptide pools. Of note for this clonotype: Antigen specificity is unknown.

Between the trimmed V and J ends, which lost 0 bases and 5 bases, there was a span of 10 bases. Germline V CDR1 and CDR2: MNHNS, SASEGT. CDR3 length equals 14 residues. The receptor was isolated from a human donor who had recovered from COVID-19. The specimen was CD4+ T cells from blood, cultured in vitro, collected after SARS-CoV-2 vaccination. The chain carries TRBV6-1 and TRBJ1-2; TRBD1 is a possible D gene (6 bases). CDR3: CASSEAGGRYGYTF. The CDR3 coding sequence is TGTGCCAGCAGTGAAGCAGGGGGGCGGTATGGCTACACCTTC.